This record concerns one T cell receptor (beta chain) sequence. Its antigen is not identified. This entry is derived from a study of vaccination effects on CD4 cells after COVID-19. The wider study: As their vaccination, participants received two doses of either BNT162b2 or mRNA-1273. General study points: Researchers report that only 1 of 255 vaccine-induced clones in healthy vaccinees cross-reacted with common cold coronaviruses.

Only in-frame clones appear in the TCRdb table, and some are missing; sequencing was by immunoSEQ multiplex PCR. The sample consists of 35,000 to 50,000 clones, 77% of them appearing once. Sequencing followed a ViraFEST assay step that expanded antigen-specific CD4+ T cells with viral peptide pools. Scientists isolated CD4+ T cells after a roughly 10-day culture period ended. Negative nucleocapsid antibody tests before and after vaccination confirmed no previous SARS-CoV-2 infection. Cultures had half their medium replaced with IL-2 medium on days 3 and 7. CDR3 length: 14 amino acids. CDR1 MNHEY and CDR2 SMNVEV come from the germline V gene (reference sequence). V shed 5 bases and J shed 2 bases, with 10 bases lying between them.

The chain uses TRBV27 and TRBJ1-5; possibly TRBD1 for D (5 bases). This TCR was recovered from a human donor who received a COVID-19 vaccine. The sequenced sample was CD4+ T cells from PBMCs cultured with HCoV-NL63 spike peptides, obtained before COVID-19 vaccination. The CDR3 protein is CASSAGMRNQPQHF. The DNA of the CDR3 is TGTGCCAGCAGTGCAGGGATGCGCAATCAGCCCCAGCATTTT.